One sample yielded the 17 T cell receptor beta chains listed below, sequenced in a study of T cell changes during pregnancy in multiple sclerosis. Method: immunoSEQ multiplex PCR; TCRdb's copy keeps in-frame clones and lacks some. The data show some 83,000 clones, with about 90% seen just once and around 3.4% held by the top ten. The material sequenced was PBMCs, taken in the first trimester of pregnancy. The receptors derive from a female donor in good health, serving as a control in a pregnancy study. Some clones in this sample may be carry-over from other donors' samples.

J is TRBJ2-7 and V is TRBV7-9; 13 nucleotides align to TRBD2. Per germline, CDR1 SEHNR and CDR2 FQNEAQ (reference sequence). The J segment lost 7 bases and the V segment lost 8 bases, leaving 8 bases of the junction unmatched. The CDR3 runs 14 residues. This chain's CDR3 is CASGRLAGGWEQYF. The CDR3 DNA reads TGTGCCAGCGGTCGACTAGCGGGGGGCTGGGAGCAGTACTTC.

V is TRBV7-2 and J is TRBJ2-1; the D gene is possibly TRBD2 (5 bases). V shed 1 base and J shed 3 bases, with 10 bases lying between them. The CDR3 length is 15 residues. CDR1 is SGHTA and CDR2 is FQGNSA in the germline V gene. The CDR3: CASSLGFGVYNEQFF. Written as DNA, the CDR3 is TGTGCCAGCAGCTTAGGCTTCGGGGTCTACAATGAGCAGTTCTTC.

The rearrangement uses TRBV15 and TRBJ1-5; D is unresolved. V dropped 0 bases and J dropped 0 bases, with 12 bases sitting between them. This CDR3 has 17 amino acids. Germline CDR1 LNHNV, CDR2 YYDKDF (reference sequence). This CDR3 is CATSRDLESYSNQPQHF. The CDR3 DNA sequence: TGTGCCACCAGCAGAGATCTAGAGTCCTATAGCAATCAGCCCCAGCATTTT.

The CDR3 bases are TGCAGCGGGGGGCCCACTTACGAGCAGTACTTC. The encoded protein is CSGGPTYEQYF. The chain uses TRBV20-1 and TRBJ2-7, with TRBD2 as a possible D gene (7 bases). Germline assignment: CDR1 DFQATT and CDR2 SNEGSKA (reference sequence). This CDR3 is built from 11 residues.

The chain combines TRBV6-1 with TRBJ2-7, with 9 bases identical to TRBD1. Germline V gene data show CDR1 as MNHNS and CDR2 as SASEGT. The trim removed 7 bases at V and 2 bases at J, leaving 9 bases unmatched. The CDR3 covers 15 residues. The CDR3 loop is CASMKDRGTAYEQYF. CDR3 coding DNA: TGTGCCAGCATGAAGGACAGGGGAACGGCCTACGAGCAGTACTTC.

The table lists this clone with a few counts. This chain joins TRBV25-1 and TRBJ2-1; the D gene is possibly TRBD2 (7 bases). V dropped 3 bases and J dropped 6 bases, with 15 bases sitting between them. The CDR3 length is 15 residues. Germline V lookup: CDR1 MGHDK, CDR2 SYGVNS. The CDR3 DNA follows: TGTGCCAGCAGTGAGGGAGGGGGGGACTCCAATGAGCAGTTCTTC. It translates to CASSEGGGDSNEQFF.

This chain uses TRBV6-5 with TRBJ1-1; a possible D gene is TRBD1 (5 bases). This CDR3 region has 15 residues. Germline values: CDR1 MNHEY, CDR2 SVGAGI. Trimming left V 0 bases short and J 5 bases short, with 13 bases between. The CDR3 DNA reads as TGTGCCAGCAGTTACTCGACGGGGGGTTCGACTGAAGCTTTCTTT. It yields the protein CASSYSTGGSTEAFF.

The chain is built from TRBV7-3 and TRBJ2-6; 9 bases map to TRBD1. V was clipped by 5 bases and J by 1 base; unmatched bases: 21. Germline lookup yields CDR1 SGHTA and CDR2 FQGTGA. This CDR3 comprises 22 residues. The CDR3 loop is CASSPPSDPRDRAVSGANVLTF. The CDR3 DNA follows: TGTGCCAGCAGCCCCCCCAGCGACCCACGGGACAGGGCCGTTTCTGGGGCCAACGTCCTGACTTTC.

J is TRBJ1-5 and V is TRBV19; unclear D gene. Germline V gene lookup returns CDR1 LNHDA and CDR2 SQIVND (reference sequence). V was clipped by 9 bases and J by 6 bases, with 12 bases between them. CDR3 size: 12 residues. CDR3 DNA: TGTGCCAGCCGAGGGCGGAGTCAGCCCCAGCATTTT. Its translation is CASRGRSQPQHF. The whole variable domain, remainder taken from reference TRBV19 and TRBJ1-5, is DGGITQSPKYLFRKEGQNVTLSCEQNLNHDAMYWYRQDPGQGLRLIYYSQIVNDFQKGDIAEGYSVSREKKESFPLTVTSAQKNPTAFYLCASRGRSQPQHFGDGTRLSIL.

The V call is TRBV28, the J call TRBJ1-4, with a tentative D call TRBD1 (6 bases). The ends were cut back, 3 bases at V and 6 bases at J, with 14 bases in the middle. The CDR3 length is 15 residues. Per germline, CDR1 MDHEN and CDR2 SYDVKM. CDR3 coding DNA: TGTGCCAGCAGTTTGGGGGGGGGCCGGGATGAAAAACTGTTTTTT. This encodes CASSLGGGRDEKLFF. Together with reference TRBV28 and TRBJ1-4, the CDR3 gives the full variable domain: DVKVTQSSRYLVKRTGEKVFLECVQDMDHENMFWYRQDPGLGLRLIYFSYDVKMKEKGDIPEGYSVSREKKERFSLILESASTNQTSMYLCASSLGGGRDEKLFFGSGTQLSVL.

This chain's CDR3 is CATSYGTSGVQETQYF. Written as DNA, the CDR3 is TGTGCCACCAGCTACGGGACTAGCGGGGTCCAAGAGACCCAGTACTTC. The V and J genes are TRBV15 and TRBJ2-5; 13 nucleotides match TRBD2. Trimming removed 5 bases from V and 1 base from J; junction bases left unmatched: 4. The V gene's germline CDR1 is LNHNV and CDR2 YYDKDF (reference sequence). CDR3 length equals 16 residues.

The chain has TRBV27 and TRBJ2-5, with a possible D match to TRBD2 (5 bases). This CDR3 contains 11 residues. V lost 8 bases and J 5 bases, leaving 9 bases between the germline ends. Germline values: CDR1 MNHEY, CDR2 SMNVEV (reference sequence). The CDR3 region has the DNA TGTGCCAGCCGATCGGGGGAGACCCAGTACTTC. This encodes CASRSGETQYF.

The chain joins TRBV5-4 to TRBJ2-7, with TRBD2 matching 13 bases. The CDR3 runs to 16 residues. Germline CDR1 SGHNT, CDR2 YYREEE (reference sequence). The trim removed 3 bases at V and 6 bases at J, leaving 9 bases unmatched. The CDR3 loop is CASSSSKLAGGPEQYF. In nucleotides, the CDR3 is TGTGCCAGCAGCTCCTCCAAACTAGCGGGGGGGCCCGAGCAGTACTTC. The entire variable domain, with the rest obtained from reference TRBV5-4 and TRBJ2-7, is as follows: ETGVTQSPTHLIKTRGQQVTLRCSSQSGHNTVSWYQQALGQGPQFIFQYYREEENGRGNFPPRFSGLQFPNYSSELNVNALELDDSALYLCASSSSKLAGGPEQYFGPGTRLTVT.

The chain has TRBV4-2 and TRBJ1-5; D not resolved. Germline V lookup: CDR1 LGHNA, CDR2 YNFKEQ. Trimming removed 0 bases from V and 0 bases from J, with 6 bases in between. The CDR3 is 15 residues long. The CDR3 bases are TGTGCCAGCAGCCAAGACTTCGGTAGCAATCAGCCCCAGCATTTT. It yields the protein CASSQDFGSNQPQHF.

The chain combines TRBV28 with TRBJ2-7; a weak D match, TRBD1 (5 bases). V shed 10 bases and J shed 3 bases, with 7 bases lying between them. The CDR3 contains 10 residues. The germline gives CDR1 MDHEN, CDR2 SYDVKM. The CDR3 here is CAIGDYEQYF. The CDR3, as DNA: TGTGCCATAGGGGACTACGAGCAGTACTTC.

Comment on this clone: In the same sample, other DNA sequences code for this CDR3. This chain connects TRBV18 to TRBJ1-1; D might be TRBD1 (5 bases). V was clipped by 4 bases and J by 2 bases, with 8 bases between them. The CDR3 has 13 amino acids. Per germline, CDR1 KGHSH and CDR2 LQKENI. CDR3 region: CASSLQGNTEAFF. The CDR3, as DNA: TGTGCCAGCTCACTCCAGGGAAACACTGAAGCTTTCTTT. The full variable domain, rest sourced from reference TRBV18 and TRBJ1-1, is NAGVMQNPRHLVRRRGQEARLRCSPMKGHSHVYWYRQLPEEGLKFMVYLQKENIIDESGMPKERFSAEFPKEGPSILRIQQVVRGDSAAYFCASSLQGNTEAFFGQGTRLTVV.

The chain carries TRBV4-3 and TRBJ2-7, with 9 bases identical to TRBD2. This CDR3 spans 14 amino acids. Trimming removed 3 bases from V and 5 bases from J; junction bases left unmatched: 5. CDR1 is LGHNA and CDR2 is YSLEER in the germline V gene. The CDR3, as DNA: TGCGCCAGCAGCCACCTAGCGGGAAAGAACGAGCAGTACTTC. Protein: CASSHLAGKNEQYF.